This T cell receptor (beta chain) was profiled in a study of T cell responses to AZD1222 COVID-19 vaccine (dated by TCRdb to 2020 to 2022). About the investigation overall: AZD1222 recipients whose second dose came at about 4 weeks and those whose second dose came at about 12 weeks were combined into one group, since spike-specific TCR depth and breadth did not differ between the two schedules. Enrollment into the trials was organized by age into subgroups of 18-55, 56-69 and 70-plus years, and those subgroups contained roughly 150, 30 and 60 TCR-sequenced participants, respectively. A total of 240 or so trial participants underwent TCR sequencing, of whom roughly 210 had received two doses of AZD1222 and around 26 had received two doses of the MenACWY control vaccine. General conclusions and limits of the study: Most participants were white British and females outnumbered males, and the authors suggested that clonal diversity may have been underestimated. Spike-specific TCR breadth and depth rose significantly after two AZD1222 doses compared with day 0 and with MenACWY recipients. Reportedly, almost half of the unique spike-specific TCRs recognized epitopes lying outside the regions that are mutated in the B.1.351 and B.1.1.7 variants. Conclusions about previously exposed vaccinees are limited, since just a handful of AZD1222 recipients were seropositive for SARS-CoV-2 at baseline. Because no day 14 peak-response samples were available, repertoires were characterized only after the peak T cell response. The vaccine-associated CD4 TCRs covered the entire spike protein, and the dominant responses fell in regions 160-218 and 743-854. The 56-69-year group was small, and its depth increase did not reach significance, likely because of low power.

V lost 4 bases and J lost 4 bases; the stretch between them is 10 bases long. From the cysteine through the phenylalanine, the CDR3 covers 12 amino acids. CDR3 DNA only is kept here, 36 bases in frame from base 1. The germline V gene (reference sequence) provides CDR1 GTSNPN and CDR2 SVGIG. The CDR3 regions of human TCRbeta chains were analyzed by immunosequencing. For the original study's pipeline: TCRs in the repertoires were compared against a reference library of SARS-CoV-2-specific TCRs that had been generated with the MIRA antigen-specificity platform. Breadth was defined as the fraction of unique TCRs that were SARS-CoV-2-associated, and depth was defined as the fraction of total T cells that were SARS-CoV-2-associated. Using the MIRA data, each spike-specific TCR was assigned both to the spike region to which the TCR was reactive and to a CD4 or CD8 class. Log10-transformed breadth and depth values were compared by one-way ANOVA with Sidak's multiple comparisons tests. TCRdb mirrors the immuneACCESS table, restricted to in-frame sequences. Some clones are absent from its copies; in checked studies, under half trace to an unresolved V gene, and the reason for the others is unknown. V, J and clone size derive from that table, while D and trimming were established from the DNA sequence. The sample contains 100,000 to 150,000 clones, 80% to 90% of them found a single time. The ten biggest clones cover approximately 20% of the sample.

This specimen's time point label, per the study, means: baseline before first vaccination. Samples from vaccinated people were obtained from the UK trials COV001 and COV002, which included a single-blind randomized controlled phase 2/3 trial of AZD1222 (ChAdOx1 nCoV-19) in healthy adults. Trial participant PBMC samples were collected at day 0 and day 28 after the second dose for TCRbeta chain sequencing. A word on this clone: Which antigen it targets is not known. No base quality information exists; no much larger clone differs at one position.

This TCR was recovered from an adult in good health. The chain is encoded by TRBV30 joined to TRBJ1-1; a weak D assignment points to TRBD1 (6 bases agree). The specimen comprised peripheral blood, sampled on day 0 of AZD1222 vaccination. The CDR3 protein: CAWNAGVTEAFF. In nucleotide form, the sequence is TGTGCCTGGAATGCAGGGGTCACTGAAGCTTTCTTT.